These 5 T cell receptor beta chains were all obtained from the same sample, sequenced in a study of tumor-infiltrating lymphocytes in primary liver carcinoma (dated by TCRdb to about 2017). The sequencer was an Illumina HiSeq 2500. A constant-region primer and ProtoScript II reverse transcriptase were used to reverse-transcribe TCRbeta-specific cDNA from approximately 500 ng total RNA. The TCRbeta libraries were prepared through three rounds of nested multiplex PCR following a slightly modified ARM-PCR procedure. Multiplex TRBV1-TRBV30 forward primers and a Cbeta reverse primer were used in the first two PCR rounds, each of which was run for 10 to 11 cycles. Using fastp trimming at Q25 and MiXCR clonotype assembly, TCRdb reanalyzed the public sequencing data and kept in-frame beta chains. Here each entry gathers all rows of one CDR3 protein and keeps the most common genes and DNA. The table for this sample lists about 200,000 distinct CDR3 sequences; about two thirds of them were counted only once. The biggest ten clones account for approximately 6.5% of the sample.

TRIzol reagent was used to extract blood RNA from unsorted whole blood, while the DNeasy Blood & Tissue kit provided the germline DNA. The source material was peripheral blood. The receptors stem from a woman between 55 and 75 years old with primary liver carcinoma and hepatitis B virus infection.

About this clonotype itself: A read error may produce the germline difference seen at one junction end. DNA of the CDR3: TGTGTCAGCAGTGAATGGGGGACAGGGGCTGGCTACACCTTC. The encoded protein is CVSSEWGTGAGYTF. J is TRBJ1-2 and V is TRBV25-1; 10 bases line up with TRBD1. CDR3 length equals 14 residues. Germline V gene data show CDR1 as MGHDK and CDR2 as SYGVNS.

In regard to this clonotype: A much bigger clone sits one base away, suggesting this may be a read error. The chain combines TRBV6-5 with TRBJ2-3, with 7 bases lining up with TRBD1. V was clipped by 0 bases and J by 1 base; unmatched bases: 1. The germline V gene encodes CDR1 MNHEY and CDR2 SVGAGI. This CDR3 comprises 15 residues. The CDR3 sequence: CASSYSQGGTDTQYF. The CDR3 DNA reads as TGTGCCAGCAGTTACTCTCAGGGGGGCACAGATACGCAGTATTTT.

This clonotype came up many times. The chain carries TRBV6-1 and TRBJ2-5; TRBD2 might be the D (6 bases). Germline V lookup: CDR1 MNHNS, CDR2 SASEGT. The V gene lost 4 bases and the J gene lost 2 bases, with 14 bases spanning the gap. This CDR3 spans 15 amino acids. DNA of the CDR3: TGTGCCAGCAGTGTCCGGGACTCTCAACAAGAGACCCAGTACTTC. It codes for CASSVRDSQQETQYF.

This clonotype was counted a few times. This rearrangement joins TRBV25-1 to TRBJ1-6, with 12 nucleotides matching TRBD1. This CDR3 is 15 amino acids long. The V and J ends lost 6 bases and 6 bases, in that order; junction bases with no gene match: 3. The germline V gene has CDR1 MGHDK and CDR2 SYGVNS. This chain's CDR3 is CASRGQGAFNSPLHF. The CDR3 DNA is TGTGCCAGCAGGGGACAGGGGGCTTTTAATTCACCCCTCCACTTT.

With respect to this clonotype: A read error is possible here, since a much larger clone lies one base away. V usage is TRBV6-2 or TRBV6-3 and J usage is TRBJ2-1; D is unresolved. V was clipped by 9 bases and J by 5 bases, with 23 bases between them. The CDR3 sequence is 16 residues long. The germline V gene has CDR1 MNHEY and CDR2 SVGEGT. CDR3 nucleotide sequence: TGTGCCAGGAAAACTTCGGTGAACATCCGGGACAATGAGCAGTTCTTC. Protein product: CARKTSVNIRDNEQFF.